Listed below are T cell receptor beta chains from one sample, sequenced in a study of spatial heterogeneity in lung cancer. TCRdb re-analysed the 5' RACE reads in MiXCR, keeping a single row per CDR3 protein. The table includes some 15,000 distinct CDR3 sequences, under 8% detected once. Here the sequenced sample was lung tumor tissue, taken at surgery. Source of these receptors: a male donor with early-stage non-small cell lung cancer. The CDR3 runs from the conserved cysteine through the conserved F or W. A D gene is named only where the DNA matches it firmly. Where a row states a size, it is once, few, many or the class of an expanded clone; other rows omit it.

len: 13
d_gene: .
abundance: many
v_gene: TRBV19
j_gene: TRBJ2-3
CDR3nt: TGTGCCAGTAGTAGGCTGAACACAGATACGCAGTATTTT
CDR3aa: CASSRLNTDTQYF

len: 15
d_gene: .
abundance: .
v_gene: TRBV5-1
j_gene: TRBJ2-1
CDR3nt: TGCGCCAGCAGATCACTCGGGGACTTTTACAATGAGCAGTTCTTC
CDR3aa: CASRSLGDFYNEQFF

len: 14
d_gene: .
abundance: many
v_gene: TRBV7-9
j_gene: TRBJ1-1
CDR3nt: TGTGCCAGCAGCTTAGTCGGTGGCGGCGGTAGGGCTTTCTTT
CDR3aa: CASSLVGGGGRAFF

len: 14
d_gene: .
abundance: medium-sized
v_gene: TRBV14
j_gene: TRBJ1-1
CDR3nt: TGTGCCAGCAGCCGCAGGGCGATAGGCACTGAAGCTTTCTTT
CDR3aa: CASSRRAIGTEAFF

len: 11
d_gene: .
abundance: .
v_gene: TRBV20-1
j_gene: TRBJ1-3
CDR3nt: TGCAGTGCCCTGGGTGGCAACACCATATATTTT
CDR3aa: CSALGGNTIYF

len: 13
d_gene: .
abundance: .
v_gene: TRBV20-1
j_gene: TRBJ2-5
CDR3nt: TGCAGTGCTTGGGGGCGTGAGAGAGAGACCCAGTACTTC
CDR3aa: CSAWGRERETQYF

len: 16
d_gene: TRBD2
abundance: few
v_gene: TRBV19
j_gene: TRBJ2-1
CDR3nt: TGTGCCAGTAGTAGCAGACTAGCGGTTGCCTACAATGAGCAGTTCTTC
CDR3aa: CASSSRLAVAYNEQFF

len: 12
d_gene: .
abundance: .
v_gene: TRBV2
j_gene: TRBJ2-4
CDR3nt: TGTGCCAGCATGGGCGCCAAAAACATTCAGTACTTC
CDR3aa: CASMGAKNIQYF

len: 17
d_gene: .
abundance: many
v_gene: TRBV7-8
j_gene: TRBJ2-1
CDR3nt: TGTGCCAGCACCTATTTGATCGGGCAGGGGACCTACAATGAGCAGTTCTTC
CDR3aa: CASTYLIGQGTYNEQFF

len: 14
d_gene: .
abundance: many
v_gene: TRBV7-9
j_gene: TRBJ1-4
CDR3nt: TGTGCCAGCAGCTTATCATGGCCGAATGAAAAACTGTTTTTT
CDR3aa: CASSLSWPNEKLFF

len: 15
d_gene: TRBD1
abundance: many
v_gene: TRBV6-1
j_gene: TRBJ1-5
CDR3nt: TGTGCCAGCAGTGGACGAGGGGGCTCGGGGCAGCCCCAGCATTTT
CDR3aa: CASSGRGGSGQPQHF

len: 14
d_gene: .
abundance: many
v_gene: TRBV7-3
j_gene: TRBJ2-1
CDR3nt: TGTGCCAGCAGCTTAGCCGGGCGCGGGAATGAGCAGTTCTTC
CDR3aa: CASSLAGRGNEQFF

len: 14
d_gene: .
abundance: many
v_gene: TRBV7-2
j_gene: TRBJ2-7
CDR3nt: TGTGCCAGCAGCTTAGCTGGCAGCGCCTACGAGCAGTACTTC
CDR3aa: CASSLAGSAYEQYF

len: 12
d_gene: .
abundance: many
v_gene: TRBV6-6
j_gene: TRBJ2-3
CDR3nt: TGTGCCAGCAGCTATCGCACAGATACGCAGTATTTT
CDR3aa: CASSYRTDTQYF

len: 14
d_gene: .
abundance: few
v_gene: TRBV3-1
j_gene: TRBJ2-3
CDR3nt: TGTGCCAGCAGCCAATTTGGTGTCACAGATACGCAGTATTTT
CDR3aa: CASSQFGVTDTQYF

len: 12
d_gene: .
abundance: few
v_gene: TRBV12-3/TRBV12-4
j_gene: TRBJ1-3
CDR3nt: TGTGCCGGCAGCCGGTCTGGAAACACCATATATTTT
CDR3aa: CAGSRSGNTIYF

len: 14
d_gene: TRBD2
abundance: few
v_gene: TRBV5-6
j_gene: TRBJ2-5
CDR3nt: TGTGCCAGCAGCTTCCGGGGGGGGGCGAAGACCCAGTACTTC
CDR3aa: CASSFRGGAKTQYF

len: 16
d_gene: .
abundance: many
v_gene: TRBV12-3/TRBV12-4
j_gene: TRBJ1-6
CDR3nt: TGTGCCAGCAGCTCCACAGGAGGTCCGTATAATTCACCCCTCCACTTT
CDR3aa: CASSSTGGPYNSPLHF